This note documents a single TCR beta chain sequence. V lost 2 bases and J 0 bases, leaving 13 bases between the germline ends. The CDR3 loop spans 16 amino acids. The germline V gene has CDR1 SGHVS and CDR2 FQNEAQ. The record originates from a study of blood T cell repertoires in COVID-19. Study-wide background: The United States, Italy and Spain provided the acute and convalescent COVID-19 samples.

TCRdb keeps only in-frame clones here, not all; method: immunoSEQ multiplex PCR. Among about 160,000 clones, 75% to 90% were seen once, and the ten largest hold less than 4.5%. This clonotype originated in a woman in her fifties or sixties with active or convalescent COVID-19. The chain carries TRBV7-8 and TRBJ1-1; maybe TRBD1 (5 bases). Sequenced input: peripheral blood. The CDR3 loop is CASSLKQVLMNTEAFF. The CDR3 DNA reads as TGTGCCAGCAGCTTAAAACAGGTACTTATGAACACTGAAGCTTTCTTT.